The 16 T cell receptor beta chains listed next were all sequenced from one sample in a study of blood T cells in healthy people across ages (dated by TCRdb to between 2015 and 2016). Libraries were prepared through 5' RACE. The run used an Illumina HiSeq 2500. A second PCR of about 7 to 12 cycles was run with a J-beta primer mix and a sample-barcoded 5' primer. TCRdb reanalyzed the raw reads on its own, using fastp at Q25 for trimming and MiXCR for clone calling, and kept in-frame beta chains. Every CDR3 protein is listed once, alongside the most common genes and DNA of its rows. This sample is represented by 650,000 to 1,000,000 distinct CDR3 sequences; under 40% of them were singletons. Under 15% of the sample rests with the top ten. Material for sequencing was blood. The receptor source for this set is a young man in good health.

The V and J genes are TRBV6-2 or TRBV6-3 and TRBJ1-1; a possible D gene is TRBD1 (6 bases). The CDR3 is made up of 12 amino acids. Germline V gene lookup returns CDR1 MNHEY and CDR2 SVGEGT. The germline V and J ends were trimmed by 6 bases and 11 bases, with 16 bases remaining between them. For the CDR3, the DNA is TGTGCCAGCAGATGGGGGGCAGGGGTCGCTTTCTTT. This codes for CASRWGAGVAFF.

The V call is TRBV4-2, the J call TRBJ1-1; D possibly corresponds to TRBD1 (5 bases). Germline-derived CDR1 and CDR2 are LGHNA and YNFKEQ. The CDR3 has 15 residues. With 0 bases removed from V and 3 bases from J, the gap between germline ends came to 11 bases. The CDR3 nucleotides are TGTGCCAGCAGCCAAGATGCAGGGAGAGACACTGAAGCTTTCTTT. This codes for CASSQDAGRDTEAFF.

This clonotype has a handful of counts. The genes are TRBV7-2 and TRBJ1-2, with D tentatively TRBD1 (6 bases). Germline lookup yields CDR1 SGHTA and CDR2 FQGNSA. V lost 5 bases to trimming and J lost 5 bases, with 18 bases between them. The CDR3 runs to 15 residues. Here the CDR3 reads CASSTRQAGSYGYTF. Written as DNA, the CDR3 is TGTGCCAGCAGCACCCGACAGGCCGGTTCTTATGGCTACACCTTC.

The gene calls are TRBV4-2 and TRBJ1-2; tentative D call: TRBD1 (5 bases). Trimming stripped 1 base from V and 4 bases from J, with 13 bases between. The CDR3 is 15 residues long. Germline V gene lookup returns CDR1 LGHNA and CDR2 YNFKEQ. This chain's CDR3 is CASSQVLTGPYGYTF. The DNA for the CDR3 is TGTGCCAGCAGCCAAGTTCTCACAGGCCCCTATGGCTACACCTTC.

The CDR3 DNA follows: TGCAGTGCTACACAGGGTGGGGTATATGGCTACACCTTC. Translating it yields CSATQGGVYGYTF. The chain has TRBV20-1 and TRBJ1-2; D might be TRBD1 (6 bases). CDR1 is DFQATT, CDR2 SNEGSKA, per germline (reference sequence). The CDR3 has 13 amino acids. V lost 4 bases, J lost 5 bases, and 14 bases lay in between.

The chain links TRBV7-2 to TRBJ2-1; 8 bases are shared with TRBD2. This CDR3 is 18 amino acids long. J lost 3 bases, V lost 2 bases, and 12 bases had no gene match. Germline V gene sequence: CDR1 SGHTA, CDR2 FQGNSA. The CDR3 nucleotides are TGTGCCAGCAGCTTAATGTCTAGCGGGCGTACATACTACAATGAGCAGTTCTTC. This encodes CASSLMSSGRTYYNEQFF.

This clonotype has a handful of counts. This chain connects TRBV4-2 to TRBJ2-1, with unresolved D. CDR3 length: 16 amino acids. V was clipped by 1 base and J by 0 bases, with 10 bases between them. CDR1 and CDR2 from the germline V gene are LGHNA and YNFKEQ. This chain's CDR3 is CASSQVVASSYNEQFF. DNA of the CDR3: TGTGCCAGCAGCCAAGTCGTGGCGAGCTCCTACAATGAGCAGTTCTTC.

This chain connects TRBV29-1 to TRBJ2-2, with D hard to call. The CDR3 consists of 14 residues. The V end was cut by 5 bases, the J end by 0 bases, with 10 bases between. Germline values: CDR1 SQVTM, CDR2 ANQGSEA. CDR3 residues: CSVYEATNTGELFF. CDR3 DNA: TGCAGCGTTTATGAAGCAACGAACACCGGGGAGCTGTTTTTT.

The V call is TRBV20-1, the J call TRBJ1-2, with TRBD1 matching 9 bases. The germline gives CDR1 DFQATT, CDR2 SNEGSKA (reference sequence). After removal of 3 bases from V and 4 bases from J, the junction contained 3 bases not matched to a gene. The CDR3 contains 13 residues. CDR3 coding DNA: TGCAGTGCTAGGGACAGGGGTACCTATGGCTACACCTTC. This codes for CSARDRGTYGYTF.

This clonotype was observed a few times. The chain is built from TRBV19 and TRBJ1-5, with D possibly being TRBD1 (6 bases). V was shortened by 5 bases and J by 9 bases, with 17 bases between the two germline ends. Germline V gene sequence: CDR1 LNHDA, CDR2 SQIVND (reference sequence). The length of the CDR3 is 14 residues. This chain's CDR3 is CASSEGGLLPPQHF. CDR3 DNA sequence: TGTGCCAGTAGTGAAGGGGGGCTTCTCCCGCCCCAGCATTTT.

Remarks on this clonotype: Since a much larger clone is just one base distant, this may be a read error. This chain links TRBV6-5 with TRBJ2-4; maybe TRBD2 (5 bases). Germline V gene sequence: CDR1 MNHEY, CDR2 SVGAGI. Trimming removed 0 bases from V and 13 bases from J, with 19 bases in between. There are 15 residues in the CDR3. DNA of the CDR3: TGTGCCAGCAGTTACTCCGCAGGCGCTGACTACGGGCAGTACTTC. Residues: CASSYSAGADYGQYF.

The table lists this clonotype with a count of one. The chain uses TRBV2 and TRBJ1-1; D uncertain. This CDR3 has 14 amino acids. Trimming left V 6 bases short and J 4 bases short, with 15 bases between. CDR1 and CDR2 from the germline V gene are SNHLY and FYNNEI. CDR3 amino acids: CASRTGSWGTEAFF. CDR3 in DNA: TGTGCCAGCAGAACGGGTTCGTGGGGCACTGAAGCTTTCTTT.

The chain couples TRBV3-1 to TRBJ2-5; TRBD2 aligns across 7 bases. The CDR3 contains 20 residues. CDR1 is LGHDT and CDR2 is YNNKEL in the germline V gene (reference sequence). The junction had 18 bases not matched to a gene; V was cut back by 0 bases and J by 2 bases. The CDR3 sequence: CASSQDPSRVSGERQETQYF. CDR3 sequence (DNA): TGTGCCAGCAGCCAAGACCCTTCCCGGGTGAGCGGGGAACGACAAGAGACCCAGTACTTC.

This clonotype was seen only a few times. The V and J genes are TRBV20-1 and TRBJ2-1, with 7 bases identical to TRBD1. This CDR3 is 11 amino acids long. V shed 7 bases, J shed 6 bases, and the junction held 3 bases outside the gene matches. The germline CDR1 and CDR2 sequences are DFQATT and SNEGSKA (reference sequence). CDR3 nucleotides: TGCAGTGGACAGGGTCCCAATGAGCAGTTCTTC. It translates to CSGQGPNEQFF.

This clonotype was detected only a few times. This chain uses TRBV5-1 with TRBJ1-1; TRBD1 agrees at 8 bases. The CDR3 loop spans 16 amino acids. Unmatched junction bases numbered 11, after V lost 4 bases and J lost 3 bases. The germline gives CDR1 SGHRS, CDR2 YFSETQ. CDR3 residues: CASSLVGRGLDTEAFF. The CDR3 nucleotides are TGCGCCAGCAGCCTGGTGGGCAGGGGGCTTGACACTGAAGCTTTCTTT. The full variable domain, completed using reference TRBV5-1 and TRBJ1-1, is KAGVTQTPRYLIKTRGQQVTLSCSPISGHRSVSWYQQTPGQGLQFLFEYFSETQRNKGNFPGRFSGRQFSNSRSEMNVSTLELGDSALYLCASSLVGRGLDTEAFFGQGTRLTVV.

In this sample, this clonotype turned up a few times. The rearrangement links TRBV12-3 or TRBV12-4 to TRBJ2-7; D assignment may be TRBD1 or TRBD2 (5 bases each). The V and J ends lost 4 bases and 7 bases respectively, with 23 bases between them. This CDR3 spans 16 amino acids. Written as DNA, the CDR3 is TGTGCCAGCAGTTCGCCCGGGACCCACTCCTACAATGAGCAGTACTTC. Its translation: CASSSPGTHSYNEQYF.